This T cell receptor (beta chain) was profiled in a study of blood T cells in healthy people across ages. CDR1 and CDR2 from the germline V gene are SGHTA and FQGNSA. Trimming cost V 5 bases and J 2 bases, with 9 bases left between them. This CDR3 is built from 13 residues. Then a second PCR, running roughly 6 to 12 cycles, was carried out with a sample-barcoded 5' primer and a J-beta primer mix. One entry per CDR3 protein, called by TCRdb with MiXCR from the 5' RACE reads. The repertoire has some 1.5 million distinct CDR3 sequences, over 25% of them found once; the top ten carry 7.7%. This clonotype was detected a few times.

This sequence originates from a woman in her 30s in good health. The V and J genes are TRBV7-2 and TRBJ2-5; D gene unclear. Sample: blood. CDR3 coding DNA: TGTGCCAGCAGCCCTTCTTGGCAAGAGACCCAGTACTTC. This sequence encodes CASSPSWQETQYF.